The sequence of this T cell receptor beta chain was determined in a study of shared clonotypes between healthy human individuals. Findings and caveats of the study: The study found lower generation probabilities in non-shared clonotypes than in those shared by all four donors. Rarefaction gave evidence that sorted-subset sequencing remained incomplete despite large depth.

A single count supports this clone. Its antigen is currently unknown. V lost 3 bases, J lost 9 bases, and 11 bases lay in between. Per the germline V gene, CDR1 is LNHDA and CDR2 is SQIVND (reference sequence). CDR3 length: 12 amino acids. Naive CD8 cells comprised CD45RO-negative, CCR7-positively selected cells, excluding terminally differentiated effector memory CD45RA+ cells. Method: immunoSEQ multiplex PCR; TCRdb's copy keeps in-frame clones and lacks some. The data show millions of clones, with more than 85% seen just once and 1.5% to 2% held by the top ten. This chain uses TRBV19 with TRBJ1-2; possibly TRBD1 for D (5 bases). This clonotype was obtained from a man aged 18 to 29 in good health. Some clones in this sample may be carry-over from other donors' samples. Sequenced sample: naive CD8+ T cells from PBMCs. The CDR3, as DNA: TGTGCCAGTAGTATGCGACAGACGAGCTACACCTTC. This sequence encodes CASSMRQTSYTF.